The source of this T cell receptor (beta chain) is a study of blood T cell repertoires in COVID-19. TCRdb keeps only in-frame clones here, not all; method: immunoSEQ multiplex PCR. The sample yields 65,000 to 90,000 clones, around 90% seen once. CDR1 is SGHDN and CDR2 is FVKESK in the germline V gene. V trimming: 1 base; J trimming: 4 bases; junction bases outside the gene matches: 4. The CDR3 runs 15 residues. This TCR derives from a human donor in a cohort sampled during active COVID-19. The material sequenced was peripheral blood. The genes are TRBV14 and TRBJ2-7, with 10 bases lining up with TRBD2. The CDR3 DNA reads TGTGCCAGCAGCCAAGTGCAAGCGGGGGGGTACGAGCAGTACTTC. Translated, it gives CASSQVQAGGYEQYF. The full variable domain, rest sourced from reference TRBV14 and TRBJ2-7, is EAGVTQFPSHSVIEKGQTVTLRCDPISGHDNLYWYRRVMGKEIKFLLHFVKESKQDESGMPNNRFLAERTGGTYSTLKVQPAELEDSGVYFCASSQVQAGGYEQYFGPGTRLTVT.